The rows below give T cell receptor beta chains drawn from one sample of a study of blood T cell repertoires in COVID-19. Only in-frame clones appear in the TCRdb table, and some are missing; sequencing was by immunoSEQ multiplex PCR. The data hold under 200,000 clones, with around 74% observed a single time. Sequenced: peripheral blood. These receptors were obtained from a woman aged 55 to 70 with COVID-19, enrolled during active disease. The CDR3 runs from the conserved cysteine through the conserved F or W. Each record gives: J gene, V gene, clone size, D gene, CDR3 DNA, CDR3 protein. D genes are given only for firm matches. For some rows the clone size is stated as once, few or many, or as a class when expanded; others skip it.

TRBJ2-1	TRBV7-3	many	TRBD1	TGTGCCAGCAGCCCCGGACAGGGGGTTGATGAGCAGTTCTTC	CASSPGQGVDEQFF
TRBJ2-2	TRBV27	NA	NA	TGTGCCAGCAGTTTTAGTGAAAACACCGGGGAGCTGTTTTTT	CASSFSENTGELFF
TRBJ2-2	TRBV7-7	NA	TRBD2	TGTGCTAGCAGCCTATTCCCGACTAGCGGGAGCTTGACCGGGGAGCTGTTTTTT	CASSLFPTSGSLTGELFF
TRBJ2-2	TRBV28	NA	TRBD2	TGTGCCAGCAGTTCTCTAGCGGGGGACAACACCGGGGAGCTGTTTTTT	CASSSLAGDNTGELFF
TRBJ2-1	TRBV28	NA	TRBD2	TGTGCCAGCAGCAATGGCGGGGGTACTTTCAATGAGCAGTTCTTC	CASSNGGGTFNEQFF
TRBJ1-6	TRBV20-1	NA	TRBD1	TGCAGTGCTAGTTTGACAGGGACTAGCAGCACCCTCCACTTT	CSASLTGTSSTLHF
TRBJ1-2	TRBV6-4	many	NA	TGTGCCAGCAGTGACGGGCCCTATGGCTACACCTTC	CASSDGPYGYTF
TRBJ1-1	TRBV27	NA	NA	TGTGCCAGCGCAGGGTGGGGTCAGAGGAACACTGAAGCTTTCTTT	CASAGWGQRNTEAFF
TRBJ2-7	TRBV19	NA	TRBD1	TGTGCCTCGGGGACAGCCTACGAGCAGTACTTC	CASGTAYEQYF
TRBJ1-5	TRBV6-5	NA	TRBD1	TGTGCCAGCAGTTACTCGGGGACAGGCGGTCAGCCCCAGCATTTT	CASSYSGTGGQPQHF
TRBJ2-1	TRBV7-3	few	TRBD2	TGTGCCAGCAGCTTAAGACTAGCGGGCTACAATGAGCAGTTCTTC	CASSLRLAGYNEQFF
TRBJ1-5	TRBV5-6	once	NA	TGTGCCAGCAGCTCGGACATGGATCAGCCCCAGCATTTT	CASSSDMDQPQHF
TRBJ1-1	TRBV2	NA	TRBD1	TGTGCCAGCAGCCCCAGGGGGGCTGGGACTGAAGCTTTCTTT	CASSPRGAGTEAFF
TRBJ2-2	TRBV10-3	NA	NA	TGTGCCATCAGACCGGGACAGAACACCGGGGAGCTGTTTTTT	CAIRPGQNTGELFF
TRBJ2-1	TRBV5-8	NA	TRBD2	TGTGCCAGCAGCTCAACGACTAGCGGGAGAGGCAATGAGCAGTTCTTC	CASSSTTSGRGNEQFF
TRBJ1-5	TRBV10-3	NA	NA	TGTGCCGTCGCGAATACGAGGGAACATCAGCCCCAGCATTTT	CAVANTREHQPQHF
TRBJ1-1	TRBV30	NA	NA	TGTGCCTGGAGTGTCCAACACAACACTGAAGCTTTCTTT	CAWSVQHNTEAFF
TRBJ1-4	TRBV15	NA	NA	TGTGCCACCAGCAGAGATGGGACGGGGGATGAAAAACTGTTTTTT	CATSRDGTGDEKLFF
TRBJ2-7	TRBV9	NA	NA	TGTGCCAGCAGCGTAGGGCCTAGCTCCTACGAGCAGTACTTC	CASSVGPSSYEQYF
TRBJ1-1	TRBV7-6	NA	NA	TGTGCCAGCAGCTCGGTTGTATTGGACACTGAAGCTTTCTTT	CASSSVVLDTEAFF
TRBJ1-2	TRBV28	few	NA	TGTGCCAGCAGGGGACTTGGGACGGGCTACGGCTACACCTTC	CASRGLGTGYGYTF
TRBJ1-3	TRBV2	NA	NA	TGTGCCAGCAGTGAAGCGCAGGGGTCTGGAAACACCATATATTTT	CASSEAQGSGNTIYF
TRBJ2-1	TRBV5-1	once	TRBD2	TGCGCCAGCAGCTTCTCGGGGACTAGCGGGAGGGCCCTCAATGAGCAGTTCTTC	CASSFSGTSGRALNEQFF
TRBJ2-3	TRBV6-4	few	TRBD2	TGTGCCAGCGCTAGGGGACTACCCACAGATACGCAGTATTTT	CASARGLPTDTQYF
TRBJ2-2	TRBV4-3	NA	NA	TGCGCCAGCAGCCAAACGAGGGTACTCACCGGGGAGCTGTTTTTT	CASSQTRVLTGELFF
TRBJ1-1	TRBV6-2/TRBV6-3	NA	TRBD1	TGTGCCAGCAGTTACGAGTCTTCGGGGTTTCAGGGGGGCACTGAAGCTTTCTTT	CASSYESSGFQGGTEAFF
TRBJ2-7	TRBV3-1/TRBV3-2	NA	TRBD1	TGTGCCAGCAGGCGGACAGGGGCTCTTTACGAGCAGTACTTC	CASRRTGALYEQYF
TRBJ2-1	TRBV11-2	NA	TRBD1	TGTGCCAGCAGCTTAGCTGGGACAGGGTTGGATGAGCAGTTCTTC	CASSLAGTGLDEQFF
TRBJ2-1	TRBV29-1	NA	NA	TGCAGCGTTGAGCCAGACAACTACAATGAGCAGTTCTTC	CSVEPDNYNEQFF
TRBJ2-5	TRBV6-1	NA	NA	TGTGCCAGCAGTGAAGGGACTACAGGAGAGACCCAGTACTTC	CASSEGTTGETQYF
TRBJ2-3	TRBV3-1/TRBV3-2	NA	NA	TGTGCCAGCAGCCGGGCAGGGGGGGATACGCAGTATTTT	CASSRAGGDTQYF
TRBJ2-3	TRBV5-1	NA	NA	TGCGCCAGCAGCCCGATATTCGGGGATACGCAGTATTTT	CASSPIFGDTQYF
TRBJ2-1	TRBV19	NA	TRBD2	TGTGCCAGTAGTACGACTAGCCGCTCCTACAATGAGCAGTTCTTC	CASSTTSRSYNEQFF
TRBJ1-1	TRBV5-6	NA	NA	TGTGCCAGCAGCTTGGTCGGGGGGAACACTGAAGCTTTCTTT	CASSLVGGNTEAFF
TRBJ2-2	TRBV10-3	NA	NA	TGTGCCATCACTCCGGACACGGTAAACACCGGGGAGCTGTTTTTT	CAITPDTVNTGELFF
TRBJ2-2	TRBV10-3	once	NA	TGTGCCATCAGTGATCTCCCCGGGGAGCTGTTTTTT	CAISDLPGELFF
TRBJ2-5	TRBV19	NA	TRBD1	TGTGCCAGTAGTTCCGACAGGGGGCGGTCCGGCTCGAAAGAGACCCAGTACTTC	CASSSDRGRSGSKETQYF
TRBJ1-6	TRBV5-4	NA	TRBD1	TGTGCCAGCAGCACTCGGACAGGGGCTTCACCCCTCCACTTT	CASSTRTGASPLHF
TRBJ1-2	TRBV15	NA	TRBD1	TGTGCCACCAGCCCCCGCCGCGGACAGGGGTGGAGTGGCTACACCTTC	CATSPRRGQGWSGYTF
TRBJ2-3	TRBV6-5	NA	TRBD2	TGTGCCAGCAGGACTAGCGGGGGGCGGGCAGATACGCAGTATTTT	CASRTSGGRADTQYF
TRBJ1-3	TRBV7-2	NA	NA	TGTGCCAGCAGCCTCGGGGATTCTGGAAACACCATATATTTT	CASSLGDSGNTIYF
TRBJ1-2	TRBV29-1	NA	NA	TGCAGCGTCCCGCCCGTAGGAGACTATGGCTACACCTTC	CSVPPVGDYGYTF
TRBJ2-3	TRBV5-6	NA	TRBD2	TGTGCCAGCAGCGCCGGGCTAGCGGGAGTAGATACGCAGTATTTT	CASSAGLAGVDTQYF
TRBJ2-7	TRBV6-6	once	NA	TGTGCCAGCAGTTTATTCTTGTCCTACGAGCAGTACTTC	CASSLFLSYEQYF
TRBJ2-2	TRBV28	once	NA	TGTGCCAGCAGAAGTTGGGGGGCCGGGGAGCTGTTTTTT	CASRSWGAGELFF
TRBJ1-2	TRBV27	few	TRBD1	TGTGCCAGCAGTTTATCCGGCCAGGGGGCCGGTGGCTACACCTTC	CASSLSGQGAGGYTF
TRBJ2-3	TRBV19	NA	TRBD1	TGTGCCAGTAGGGACAGGGTGACTCTGCGGGACGGTACGCAGTATTTT	CASRDRVTLRDGTQYF
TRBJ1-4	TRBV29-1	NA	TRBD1	TGCAGCGTCCGGGACAGGGGGCAAAGTAGGACTAATGAAAAACTGTTTTTT	CSVRDRGQSRTNEKLFF
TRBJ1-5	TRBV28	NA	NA	TGTGCCAGCAGTCCAACAGGGAGGGTTCAGCCCCAGCATTTT	CASSPTGRVQPQHF
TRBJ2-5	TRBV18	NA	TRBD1	TGTGCCAGCTCACCGAACAGGGGAGAGACCCAGTACTTC	CASSPNRGETQYF
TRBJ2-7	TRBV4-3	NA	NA	TGCGCCAGCAGCCAAGATCGGAACAGGGTTGCCTACGAGCAGTACTTC	CASSQDRNRVAYEQYF
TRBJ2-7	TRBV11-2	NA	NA	TGTGCCAGCAGCTTAGGCGGGTTGGGGTACGAGCAGTACTTC	CASSLGGLGYEQYF
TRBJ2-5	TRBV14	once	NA	TGTGCCAGCAGCCCGGACTGGAAACAAGAGACCCAGTACTTC	CASSPDWKQETQYF
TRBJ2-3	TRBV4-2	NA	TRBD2	TGTGCCAGCAGCCCTCGGACTAGCGGGAGCACAGATACGCAGTATTTT	CASSPRTSGSTDTQYF
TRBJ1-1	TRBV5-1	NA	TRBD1	TGCGCCAGCAGCTACAGGGGTAACACTGAAGCTTTCTTT	CASSYRGNTEAFF
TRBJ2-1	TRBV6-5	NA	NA	TGTGCCAGCAGTTACATTAGACGGGGAGAGCAGTTCTTC	CASSYIRRGEQFF
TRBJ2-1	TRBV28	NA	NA	TGTGCCAGCAGTTTAGTCGGGTCCGACTCCTACAATGAGCAGTTCTTC	CASSLVGSDSYNEQFF
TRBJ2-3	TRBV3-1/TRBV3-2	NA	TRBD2	TGTGCCAGCAGCCTAGCGGGACTAACAGATACGCAGTATTTT	CASSLAGLTDTQYF
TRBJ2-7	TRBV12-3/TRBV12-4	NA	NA	TGTGCCAGCAGTTTAGGGAGCTACGAGCAGTACTTC	CASSLGSYEQYF